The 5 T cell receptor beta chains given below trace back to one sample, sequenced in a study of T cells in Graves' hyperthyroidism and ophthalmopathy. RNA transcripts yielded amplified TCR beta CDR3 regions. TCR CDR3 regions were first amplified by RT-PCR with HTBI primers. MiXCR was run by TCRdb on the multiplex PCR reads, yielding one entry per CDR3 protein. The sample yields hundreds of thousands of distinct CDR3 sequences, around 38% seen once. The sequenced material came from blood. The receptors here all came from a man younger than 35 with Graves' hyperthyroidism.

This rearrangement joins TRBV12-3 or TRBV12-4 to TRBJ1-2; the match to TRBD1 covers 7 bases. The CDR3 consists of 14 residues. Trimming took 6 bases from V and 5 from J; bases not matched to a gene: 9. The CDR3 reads CASSSRGFNYGYTF. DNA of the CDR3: TGTGCCAGCAGCTCCAGGGGGTTTAATTATGGCTACACCTTC.

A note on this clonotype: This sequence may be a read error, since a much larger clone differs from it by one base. CDR3 in amino acids: CASSLAPVGNTVYF. The CDR3 DNA reads as TGTGCCAGCAGCTTAGCACCGGTCGGAAACACCGTATATTTT. The J gene is TRBJ1-3, the V gene TRBV7-6; no reliable D call. Germline loops: CDR1 SGHVS, CDR2 FNYEAQ. The CDR3 is made up of 14 amino acids.

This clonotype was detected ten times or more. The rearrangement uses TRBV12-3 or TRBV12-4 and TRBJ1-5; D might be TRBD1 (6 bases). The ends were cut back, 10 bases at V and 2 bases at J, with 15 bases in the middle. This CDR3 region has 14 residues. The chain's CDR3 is CATITGIGNQPQHF. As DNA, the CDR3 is TGTGCCACCATCACAGGGATAGGCAATCAGCCCCAGCATTTT.

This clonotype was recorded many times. This chain's CDR3 is CASRSPGDNQPQHF. CDR3 DNA sequence: TGTGCCAGCAGAAGCCCGGGAGACAATCAGCCCCAGCATTTT. V usage is TRBV12-3 or TRBV12-4 and J usage is TRBJ1-5; D remains unclear. Trimming cost V 6 bases and J 3 bases, with 12 bases left between them. The CDR3 runs to 14 residues.

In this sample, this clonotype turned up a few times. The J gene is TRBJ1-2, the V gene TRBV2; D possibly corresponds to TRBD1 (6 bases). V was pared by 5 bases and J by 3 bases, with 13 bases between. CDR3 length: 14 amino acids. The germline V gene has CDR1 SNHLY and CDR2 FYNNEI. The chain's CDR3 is CASSPYRVDYGYTF. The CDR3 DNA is TGTGCCAGCAGTCCTTACAGGGTAGACTATGGCTACACCTTC.